This T cell receptor (beta chain) was recorded in a study of circulating CD8 cells and anti-PD-1 response in melanoma. Study-level points and caveats: Under 7% of TRB clonotypes were shared between subsets at M1.

This clonotype is large (0.1 to 1%) in the sample. Its antigen is unknown. The V end was cut by 5 bases, the J end by 0 bases, with 7 bases between. The CDR3 totals 14 residues. Germline CDR1 is SEHNR and CDR2 is FQNEAQ (reference sequence). Each library started from roughly 15 ng of total RNA using the QIAseq Immune Repertoire TCR panel. TCRdb processed the reads anew with MiXCR; each CDR3 protein has one entry. There are more than 90 distinct CDR3 sequences in the sample; approximately 6% occur only once, and about 62% lies in the top ten. Live CD3+CD8+TCRalphabeta+ cells were sorted into four subsets by PD-1 and/or TIGIT.

The sequenced sample was CD8+ T cells from PBMCs, obtained at baseline or after one month of anti-PD-1 therapy (not recorded which). The chain is built from TRBV7-9 and TRBJ2-2; a weak D match, TRBD1 (6 bases). The receptor was isolated from a human donor with melanoma. CDR3: CASSHRANTGELFF. Written as DNA, the CDR3 is TGTGCCAGCAGCCACAGGGCGAACACCGGGGAGCTGTTTTTT.